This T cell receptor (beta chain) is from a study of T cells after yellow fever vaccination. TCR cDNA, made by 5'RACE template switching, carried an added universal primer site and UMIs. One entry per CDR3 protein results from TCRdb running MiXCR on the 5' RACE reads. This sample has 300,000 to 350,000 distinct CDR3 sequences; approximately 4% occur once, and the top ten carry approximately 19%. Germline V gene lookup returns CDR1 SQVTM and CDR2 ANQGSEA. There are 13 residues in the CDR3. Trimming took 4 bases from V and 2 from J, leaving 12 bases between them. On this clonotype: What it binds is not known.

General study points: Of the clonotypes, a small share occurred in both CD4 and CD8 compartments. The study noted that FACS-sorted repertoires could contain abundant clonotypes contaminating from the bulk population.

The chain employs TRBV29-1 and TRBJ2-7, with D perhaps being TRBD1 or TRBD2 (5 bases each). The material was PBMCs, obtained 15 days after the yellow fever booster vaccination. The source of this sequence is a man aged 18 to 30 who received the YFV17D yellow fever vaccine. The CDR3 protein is CSVVRDPPYEQYF. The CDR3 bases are TGCAGCGTTGTCCGGGACCCACCCTACGAGCAGTACTTC.